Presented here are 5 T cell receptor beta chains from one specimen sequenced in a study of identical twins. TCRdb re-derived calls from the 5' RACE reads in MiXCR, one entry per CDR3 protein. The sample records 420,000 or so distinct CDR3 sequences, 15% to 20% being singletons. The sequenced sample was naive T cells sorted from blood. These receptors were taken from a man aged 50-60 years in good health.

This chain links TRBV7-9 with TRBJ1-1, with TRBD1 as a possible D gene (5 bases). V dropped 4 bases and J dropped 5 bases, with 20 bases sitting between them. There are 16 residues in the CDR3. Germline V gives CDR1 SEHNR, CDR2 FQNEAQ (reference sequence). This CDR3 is CASSSLNVGRGTEAFF. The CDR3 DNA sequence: TGTGCCAGCAGCTCCCTAAATGTGGGGCGCGGTACTGAAGCTTTCTTT.

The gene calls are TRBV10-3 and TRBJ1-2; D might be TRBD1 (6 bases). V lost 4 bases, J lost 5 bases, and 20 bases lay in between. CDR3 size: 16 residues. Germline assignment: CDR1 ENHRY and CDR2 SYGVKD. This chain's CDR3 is CAISGGTQGTTYGYTF. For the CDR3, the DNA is TGTGCCATCAGTGGTGGAACTCAGGGGACGACTTATGGCTACACCTTC.

The CDR3 protein is CASSTGLAWGSTDTQYF. CDR3 coding DNA: TGTGCCAGCAGCACCGGACTAGCCTGGGGAAGCACAGATACGCAGTATTTT. The V gene is TRBV7-9, the J gene TRBJ2-3; the match to TRBD2 covers 8 bases. Germline CDR1 SEHNR, CDR2 FQNEAQ (reference sequence). The V segment lost 5 bases and the J segment 0 bases; nucleotides outside the gene matches: 10. This CDR3 has 17 residues.

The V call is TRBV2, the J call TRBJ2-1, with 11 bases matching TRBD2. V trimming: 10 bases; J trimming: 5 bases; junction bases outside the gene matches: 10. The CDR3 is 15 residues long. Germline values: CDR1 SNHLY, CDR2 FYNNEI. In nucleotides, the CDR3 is TGTGCCATAAGAGGTCGGACTAGCGGGCACAATGAGCAGTTCTTC. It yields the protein CAIRGRTSGHNEQFF. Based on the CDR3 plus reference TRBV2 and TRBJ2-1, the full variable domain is EPEVTQTPSHQVTQMGQEVILRCVPISNHLYFYWYRQILGQKVEFLVSFYNNEISEKSEIFDDQFSVERPDGSNFTLKIRSTKLEDSAMYFCAIRGRTSGHNEQFFGPGTRLTVL.

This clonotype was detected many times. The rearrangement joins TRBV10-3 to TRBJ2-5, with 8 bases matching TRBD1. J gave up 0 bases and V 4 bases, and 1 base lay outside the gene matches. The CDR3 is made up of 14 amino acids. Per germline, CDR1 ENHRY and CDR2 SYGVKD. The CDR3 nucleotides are TGTGCCATCAGTGGGGGACAGGACCAAGAGACCCAGTACTTC. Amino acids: CAISGGQDQETQYF.